Sequencing of this T cell receptor beta chain was carried out in a study of blood T cells in healthy people across ages. Study in general: Roughly one uniquely barcoded beta molecule per two T cells was captured.

Study findings and constraints: Using unsorted PBMCs precluded a conclusive naive versus antigen-experienced comparison.

This clonotype was recorded a few times. Its antigen is as yet unknown. Germline and junction disagree at one end, which may indicate a read error. Then a second PCR, running about 7 to 11 cycles, was carried out with a sample-barcoded 5' primer and a J-beta primer mix. Tagging of each cDNA molecule was performed by a template-switch adaptor with 12 random nucleotides. Paired-end reads containing CDR3 totaled no fewer than 2.5 million for each sample. TCRdb recomputed calls from the 5' RACE reads with MiXCR, one row per CDR3 protein. The profile covers roughly 650,000 distinct CDR3 sequences, with less than 40% appearing a single time and over 15% taken by the ten largest. What was sequenced was blood. The TCR sequence derives from a woman at least 80 years old in good health.

This CDR3 is CASSLGQGSCNEQFF. The DNA for the CDR3 is TGTGCCAGCAGCCTCGGACAGGGGTCCTGCAATGAGCAGTTCTTC. The rearrangement joins TRBV7-3 to TRBJ2-1; 9 bases agree with TRBD1. This CDR3 is built from 15 residues. CDR1 and CDR2 from the germline V gene are SGHTA and FQGTGA.